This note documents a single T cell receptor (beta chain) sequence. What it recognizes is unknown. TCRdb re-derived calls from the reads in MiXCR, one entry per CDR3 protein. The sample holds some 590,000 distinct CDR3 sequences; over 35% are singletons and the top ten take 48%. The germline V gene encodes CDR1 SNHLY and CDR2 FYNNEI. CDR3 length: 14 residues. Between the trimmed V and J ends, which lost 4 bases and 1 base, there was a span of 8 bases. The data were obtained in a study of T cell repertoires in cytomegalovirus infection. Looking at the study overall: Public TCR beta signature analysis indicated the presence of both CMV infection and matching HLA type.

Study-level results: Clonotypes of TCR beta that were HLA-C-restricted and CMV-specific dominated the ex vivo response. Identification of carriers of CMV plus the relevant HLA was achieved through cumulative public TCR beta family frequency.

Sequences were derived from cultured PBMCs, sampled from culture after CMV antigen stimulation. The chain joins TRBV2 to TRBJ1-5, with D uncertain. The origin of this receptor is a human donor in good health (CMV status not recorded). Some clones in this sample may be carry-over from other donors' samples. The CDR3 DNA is TGTGCCAGCAGTGCCTCTCAGAGCAATCAGCCCCAGCATTTT. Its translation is CASSASQSNQPQHF.